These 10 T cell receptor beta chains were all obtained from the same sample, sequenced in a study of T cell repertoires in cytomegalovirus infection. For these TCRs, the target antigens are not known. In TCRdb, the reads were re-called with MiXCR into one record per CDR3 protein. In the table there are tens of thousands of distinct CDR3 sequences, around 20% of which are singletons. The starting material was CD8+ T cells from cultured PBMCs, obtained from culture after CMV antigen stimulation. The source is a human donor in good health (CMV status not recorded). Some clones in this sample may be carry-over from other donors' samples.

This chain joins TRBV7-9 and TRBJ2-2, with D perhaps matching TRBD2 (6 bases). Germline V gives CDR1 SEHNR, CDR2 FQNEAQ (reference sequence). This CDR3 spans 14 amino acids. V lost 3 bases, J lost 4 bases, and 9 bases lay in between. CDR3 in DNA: TGTGCCAGCAGCTTCCCGGGACTCACCGGGGAGCTGTTTTTT. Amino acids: CASSFPGLTGELFF.

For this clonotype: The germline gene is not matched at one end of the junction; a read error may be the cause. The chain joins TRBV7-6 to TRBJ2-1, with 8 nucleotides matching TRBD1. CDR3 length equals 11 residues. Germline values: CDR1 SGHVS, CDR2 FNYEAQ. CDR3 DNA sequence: TGTGCCAGCAGCTTAGGGGACAGGAGACTCTTC. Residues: CASSLGDRRLF.

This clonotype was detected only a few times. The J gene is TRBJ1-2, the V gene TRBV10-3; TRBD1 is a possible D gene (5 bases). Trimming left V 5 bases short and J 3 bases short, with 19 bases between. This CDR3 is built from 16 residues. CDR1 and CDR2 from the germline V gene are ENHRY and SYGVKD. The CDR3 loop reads CAISIWGQGPDYGYTF. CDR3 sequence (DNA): TGTGCCATCAGTATATGGGGTCAGGGCCCAGACTATGGCTACACCTTC.

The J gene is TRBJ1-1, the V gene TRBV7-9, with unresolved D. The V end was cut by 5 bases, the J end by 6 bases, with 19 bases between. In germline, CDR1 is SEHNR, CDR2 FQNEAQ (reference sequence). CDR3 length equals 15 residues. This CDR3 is CASSTIGPKRAEAFF. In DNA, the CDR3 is TGTGCCAGCAGCACAATAGGGCCGAAGAGAGCTGAAGCTTTCTTT.

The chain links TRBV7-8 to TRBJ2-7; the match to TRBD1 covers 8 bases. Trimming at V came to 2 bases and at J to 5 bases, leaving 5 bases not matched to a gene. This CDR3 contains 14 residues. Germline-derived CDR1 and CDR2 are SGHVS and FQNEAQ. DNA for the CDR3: TGTGCCAGCAGCTTACGTGACAGGGGTCACGAGCAGTACTTC. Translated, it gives CASSLRDRGHEQYF.

The CDR3: CASSQDLAQLFF. In nucleotides, the CDR3 is TGCGCCAGCAGCCAAGATTTGGCTCAGCTGTTTTTT. J is TRBJ2-2 and V is TRBV4-3; D remains unclear. The V and J ends lost 0 bases and 12 bases respectively, with 8 bases between them. The CDR3 consists of 12 residues. Germline values: CDR1 LGHNA, CDR2 YSLEER.

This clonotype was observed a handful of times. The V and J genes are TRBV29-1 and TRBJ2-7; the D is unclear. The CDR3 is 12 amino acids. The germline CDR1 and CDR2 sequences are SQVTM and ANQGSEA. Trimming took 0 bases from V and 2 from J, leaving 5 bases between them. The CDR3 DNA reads TGCAGCGTTGAAGATCGTGCCTACGAGCAGTACTTC. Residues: CSVEDRAYEQYF.

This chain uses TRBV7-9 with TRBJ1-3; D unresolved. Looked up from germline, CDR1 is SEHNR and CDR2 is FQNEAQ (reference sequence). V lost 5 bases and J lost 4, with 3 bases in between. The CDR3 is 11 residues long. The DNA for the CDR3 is TGTGCCAGCAGCCTGGGAAACACCATATATTTT. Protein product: CASSLGNTIYF.

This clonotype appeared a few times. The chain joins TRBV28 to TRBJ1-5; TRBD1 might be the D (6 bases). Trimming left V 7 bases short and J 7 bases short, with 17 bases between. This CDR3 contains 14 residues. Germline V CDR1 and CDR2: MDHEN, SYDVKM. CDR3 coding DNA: TGTGCCAGCACCCTAAAAGGGGGATGGCAGCCCCAGCATTTT. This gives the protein CASTLKGGWQPQHF.

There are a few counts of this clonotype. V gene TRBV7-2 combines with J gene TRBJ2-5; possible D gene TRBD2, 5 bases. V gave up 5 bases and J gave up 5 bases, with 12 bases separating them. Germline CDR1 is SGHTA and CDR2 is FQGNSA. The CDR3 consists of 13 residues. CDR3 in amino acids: CASSPSLMETQYF. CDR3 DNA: TGTGCCAGCAGCCCTAGCCTTATGGAGACCCAGTACTTC.